The 29 T cell receptor beta chains listed next were all sequenced from one sample in a study of CD8+ T cells in alopecia areata. Isolated RNA was reverse transcribed into cDNA used as the sequencing template. Clones were sequenced by immunoSEQ multiplex PCR, and TCRdb holds only the in-frame ones, with some missing. The sample has some 30,000 clones, less than 75% seen once. The sequencing input was NKG2D-high CD8+ T cells sorted from blood. All receptors come from a human donor with alopecia areata.

The chain employs TRBV7-9 and TRBJ2-5, with D possibly being TRBD1 or TRBD2 (5 bases each). V was pared by 1 base and J by 5 bases, with 11 bases between. CDR1 is SEHNR, CDR2 FQNEAQ, per germline (reference sequence). The CDR3 has 14 residues. CDR3 bases: TGTGCCAGCAGCTTAGTTCAGGGAGAGGAGACCCAGTACTTC. Residues: CASSLVQGEETQYF.

The chain combines TRBV2 with TRBJ2-7, with D perhaps TRBD2 (5 bases). The CDR3 has 13 residues. V was pared by 7 bases and J by 4 bases, with 14 bases between. Germline V gene sequence: CDR1 SNHLY, CDR2 FYNNEI. CDR3 DNA: TGTGCCAGCAACGGAGGAGCCTCGTACGAGCAGTACTTC. This encodes CASNGGASYEQYF.

V gene TRBV19 combines with J gene TRBJ2-7, with 11 bases matching TRBD2. The CDR3 contains 17 residues. Germline CDR1 LNHDA, CDR2 SQIVND (reference sequence). Trimming removed 4 bases from V and 4 bases from J; junction bases left unmatched: 12. The CDR3 spells CASSSHAGTSGSYEQYF. In DNA, the CDR3 is TGTGCCAGTAGTAGCCACGCCGGGACTAGCGGTTCGTACGAGCAGTACTTC.

This sequence joins TRBV4-1 and TRBJ1-5; TRBD1 is a possible D gene (5 bases). V dropped 0 bases and J dropped 6 bases, with 12 bases sitting between them. Germline V gives CDR1 MGHRA, CDR2 YSYEKL. The CDR3 length is 15 residues. CDR3 amino acids: CASSQDLGGGQPQHF. The CDR3, as DNA: TGCGCCAGCAGCCAAGATCTCGGGGGTGGTCAGCCCCAGCATTTT.

J is TRBJ2-7 and V is TRBV6-1; D possibly corresponds to TRBD1 (6 bases). Germline V gives CDR1 MNHNS, CDR2 SASEGT. The CDR3 runs 13 residues. V was clipped by 10 bases and J by 4 bases, with 17 bases between them. The CDR3 coding sequence is TGTGCCACCAGCAGGGGAATTGTATACGAGCAGTACTTC. This sequence encodes CATSRGIVYEQYF.

This clone appeared a few times. J is TRBJ2-3 and V is TRBV2; 11 positions agree with TRBD2. The ends lost 5 bases at V and 3 bases at J; junction bases unmatched: 10. From germline, CDR1 is SNHLY and CDR2 FYNNEI. This CDR3 comprises 17 residues. The CDR3 spells CASSPRSGGGETDTQYF. In nucleotides, the CDR3 is TGTGCCAGCAGTCCACGTAGCGGGGGGGGAGAGACAGATACGCAGTATTTT.

The chain couples TRBV7-9 to TRBJ2-3, with 7 bases identical to TRBD2. After removal of 1 base from V and 1 base from J, the junction contained 8 bases not matched to a gene. Germline CDR1 and CDR2: SEHNR and FQNEAQ (reference sequence). This CDR3 comprises 17 residues. The CDR3 DNA follows: TGTGCCAGCAGCTTAGGCCCCCCAGCGGGGCGCACAGATACGCAGTATTTT. This gives the protein CASSLGPPAGRTDTQYF.

This clone has just a few counts. V and J are TRBV2 and TRBJ2-2; no definite D call. The CDR3 spans 11 residues. The V gene's germline CDR1 is SNHLY and CDR2 FYNNEI. V was cut by 7 bases and J by 6 bases, with 6 bases left in between. In nucleotides, the CDR3 is TGTGCCAGCACCCTTTCCGGGGAGCTGTTTTTT. This sequence encodes CASTLSGELFF. The full variable domain, its missing parts supplied by reference TRBV2 and TRBJ2-2, is EPEVTQTPSHQVTQMGQEVILRCVPISNHLYFYWYRQILGQKVEFLVSFYNNEISEKSEIFDDQFSVERPDGSNFTLKIRSTKLEDSAMYFCASTLSGELFFGEGSRLTVL.

This clone occurred a few times. The chain joins TRBV29-1 to TRBJ1-6; no firm D call. The CDR3 sequence is 13 residues long. V was clipped by 3 bases and J by 5 bases, with 8 bases between them. The germline CDR1 and CDR2 sequences are SQVTM and ANQGSEA. In nucleotides, the CDR3 is TGCAGCGTTGACCCCGGGGATAATTCACCCCTCCACTTT. Translating it yields CSVDPGDNSPLHF.

This clone was counted only a few times. The chain employs TRBV7-8 and TRBJ2-7, with TRBD2 matching over 8 bases. The V gene end was trimmed by 4 bases and the J gene end by 2 bases; junction bases not matched to a gene: 10. Germline V gene sequence: CDR1 SGHVS, CDR2 FQNEAQ. CDR3 size: 16 residues. In DNA form, the CDR3 reads TGTGCCAGCAGCTCACCCCTTGCGGGGGGACCCTACGAGCAGTACTTC. Amino acid sequence: CASSSPLAGGPYEQYF. Supplemented by reference TRBV7-8 and TRBJ2-7, the full variable domain reads GAGVSQSPRYKVAKRGQDVALRCDPISGHVSLFWYQQALGQGPEFLTYFQNEAQLDKSGLPSDRFFAERPEGSVSTLKIQRTQQEDSAVYLCASSSPLAGGPYEQYFGPGTRLTVT.

The V and J genes are TRBV5-4 and TRBJ2-7, with 7 bases fitting TRBD1. J gave up 2 bases and V 4 bases, and 6 bases lay outside the gene matches. CDR3 length equals 14 residues. Germline CDR1 SGHNT, CDR2 YYREEE (reference sequence). The CDR3 loop reads CASSQDRVPYEQYF. For the CDR3, the DNA is TGTGCCAGCAGCCAAGACAGGGTTCCCTACGAGCAGTACTTC. The full variable domain, with the rest looked up from reference TRBV5-4 and TRBJ2-7, is ETGVTQSPTHLIKTRGQQVTLRCSSQSGHNTVSWYQQALGQGPQFIFQYYREEENGRGNFPPRFSGLQFPNYSSELNVNALELDDSALYLCASSQDRVPYEQYFGPGTRLTVT.

V and J are TRBV5-6 and TRBJ2-2; the D is unclear. The V gene lost 0 bases and the J gene lost 1 base, with 10 bases spanning the gap. The germline CDR1 and CDR2 sequences are SGHDT and YYEEEE. The CDR3 is 16 residues long. As DNA, the CDR3 is TGTGCCAGCAGCTTGGTGCGAGAACGGAACACCGGGGAGCTGTTTTTT. It encodes CASSLVRERNTGELFF.

The chain recombines TRBV4-1 with TRBJ2-1; the match to TRBD2 covers 11 bases. This CDR3 has 17 amino acids. Germline lookup yields CDR1 MGHRA and CDR2 YSYEKL. Trimming at V came to 4 bases and at J to 1 base, leaving 6 bases not matched to a gene. The CDR3 reads CASSLQTSGASYNEQFF. As DNA, the CDR3 is TGCGCCAGCAGCCTCCAGACTAGCGGGGCGTCCTACAATGAGCAGTTCTTC.

This chain connects TRBV29-1 to TRBJ2-7, with TRBD1 identical over 9 bases. The junction had 9 bases not matched to a gene; V was cut back by 3 bases and J by 3 bases. The CDR3 is 15 amino acids. Looked up from germline, CDR1 is SQVTM and CDR2 is ANQGSEA. This CDR3 is CSVEARTGAFYEQYF. In DNA, the CDR3 is TGCAGCGTTGAGGCCAGGACAGGGGCCTTCTACGAGCAGTACTTC.

This clone has only a few counts. V gene TRBV30 combines with J gene TRBJ2-5; 10 bases align to TRBD2. CDR3 length: 13 residues. Trimming cost V 2 bases and J 4 bases; bases outside gene matches: 1. Germline V CDR1 and CDR2: GTSNPN, SVGIG (reference sequence). The chain's CDR3 is CAWSTSGAETQYF. The CDR3 DNA sequence: TGTGCCTGGAGTACTAGCGGGGCAGAGACCCAGTACTTC. The whole variable domain, remainder taken from reference TRBV30 and TRBJ2-5, is SQTIHQWPATLVQPVGSPLSLECTVEGTSNPNLYWYRQAAGRGLQLLFYSVGIGQISSEVPQNLSASRPQDRQFILSSKKLLLSDSGFYLCAWSTSGAETQYFGPGTRLLVL.

This chain joins TRBV9 and TRBJ1-2; D remains unclear. This CDR3 comprises 14 residues. Germline loops: CDR1 SGDLS, CDR2 YYNGEE. Trimming shortened V by 0 bases and J by 0 bases, and 6 bases separated the two germline ends. This chain's CDR3 is CASSVDTPNYGYTF. CDR3 sequence (DNA): TGTGCCAGCAGCGTAGATACACCTAACTATGGCTACACCTTC.

This rearrangement joins TRBV18 to TRBJ2-3, with unresolved D. Trimming left V 3 bases short and J 0 bases short, with 13 bases between. The CDR3 loop spans 16 amino acids. Germline values: CDR1 KGHSH, CDR2 LQKENI. As DNA, the CDR3 is TGTGCCAGCTCACCTGTGTCGGTAACTAGCACAGATACGCAGTATTTT. As protein: CASSPVSVTSTDTQYF.

V gene TRBV29-1 combines with J gene TRBJ2-2; maybe TRBD2 (6 bases). Germline CDR1 is SQVTM and CDR2 is ANQGSEA. The CDR3 is 14 amino acids. Trimming pared 5 bases from V and 1 base from J, leaving 11 bases between. CDR3 coding DNA: TGCAGCGTTAAGACTAGGGAGAACACCGGGGAGCTGTTTTTT. Amino acid sequence: CSVKTRENTGELFF.

For this clone: Its ends do not fully match the called genes, so a read error is possible. The chain has TRBV7-8 and TRBJ2-7; D perhaps matches TRBD1 (6 bases). Germline V gives CDR1 SGHVS, CDR2 FQNEAQ. The CDR3 runs to 14 residues. CDR3 nucleotide sequence: TGTGCCAGCAGATTAGTTGGGTGGGGGCGCGAGCAGTACTTC. Its translation: CASRLVGWGREQYF.

The V gene is TRBV27, the J gene TRBJ2-7; D ambiguous. CDR1 and CDR2 from the germline V gene are MNHEY and SMNVEV (reference sequence). This CDR3 has 13 residues. The V gene lost 3 bases and the J gene lost 4 bases, with 10 bases spanning the gap. The CDR3 here is CASSLALRYEQYF. The CDR3 nucleotides read TGTGCCAGCAGTTTGGCCCTGAGGTACGAGCAGTACTTC.

This clone was seen a few times. This chain joins TRBV5-4 and TRBJ1-1, with TRBD1 matching 12 bases. J gave up 3 bases and V 0 bases, and 6 bases lay outside the gene matches. The germline gives CDR1 SGHNT, CDR2 YYREEE (reference sequence). This CDR3 is built from 17 residues. The CDR3 nucleotides read TGTGCCAGCAGCTTGGCCGGGACAGGGGGCTGGGACACTGAAGCTTTCTTT. Residues: CASSLAGTGGWDTEAFF.

This chain uses TRBV30 with TRBJ2-7, with TRBD2 identical over 8 bases. The CDR3 has 13 amino acids. CDR1 is GTSNPN, CDR2 SVGIG, per germline (reference sequence). V lost 5 bases, J lost 4 bases, and 7 bases stayed unmatched. The DNA of the CDR3 is TGTGCCTGGGGTCCCGGGACTAGGTACGAGCAGTACTTC. It encodes CAWGPGTRYEQYF.

The chain is built from TRBV7-6 and TRBJ2-7; D is unresolved. The germline V gene has CDR1 SGHVS and CDR2 FNYEAQ. CDR3 length equals 12 residues. The V and J ends lost 5 bases and 3 bases respectively, with 8 bases between them. The CDR3 bases are TGTGCCAGCAGCCGTGACGGCTACGAGCAGTACTTC. Its protein product is CASSRDGYEQYF.

J is TRBJ1-2 and V is TRBV10-3; 7 bases match TRBD1. The CDR3 spans 15 residues. J lost 2 bases, V lost 5 bases, and 8 bases had no gene match. Germline loops: CDR1 ENHRY, CDR2 SYGVKD. The CDR3 loop is CAISSDRARNYGYTF. In nucleotides, the CDR3 is TGTGCCATCAGTAGCGACAGGGCTCGGAACTATGGCTACACCTTC.

This chain connects TRBV4-1 to TRBJ2-1, with D perhaps TRBD2 (6 bases). Germline loops: CDR1 MGHRA, CDR2 YSYEKL. V lost 0 bases, J lost 7 bases, and 10 bases lay in between. The CDR3 is 14 residues long. In DNA, the CDR3 is TGCGCCAGCAGCCAAGACGGGAGATGGAATGAGCAGTTCTTC. Residues: CASSQDGRWNEQFF.

In this sample, this clone turned up a few times. The V and J genes are TRBV29-1 and TRBJ2-7, with TRBD2 matching over 8 bases. V was clipped by 1 base and J by 6 bases; unmatched bases: 14. The CDR3 is 16 residues long. Germline values: CDR1 SQVTM, CDR2 ANQGSEA. The CDR3 is CSVEGAGGHGEGEQYF. The CDR3 nucleotides read TGCAGCGTTGAAGGTGCGGGAGGCCACGGGGAAGGCGAGCAGTACTTC.

J is TRBJ2-2 and V is TRBV5-8; D not certain. The germline gives CDR1 SGHTS, CDR2 YDEGEE. The CDR3 consists of 17 residues. Trimming cost V 1 base and J 0 bases, with 13 bases left between them. The CDR3 DNA is TGTGCCAGCAGCTTGATTTGGCGCCAGTCGAACACCGGGGAGCTGTTTTTT. It is translated as CASSLIWRQSNTGELFF. Together with reference TRBV5-8 and TRBJ2-2, the CDR3 gives the full variable domain: EAGVTQSPTHLIKTRGQQATLRCSPISGHTSVYWYQQALGLGLQFLLWYDEGEERNRGNFPPRFSGRQFPNYSSELNVNALELEDSALYLCASSLIWRQSNTGELFFGEGSRLTVL.

This clone was observed a few times. The chain carries TRBV19 and TRBJ2-2, with 9 nucleotides matching TRBD1. Trimming cost V 7 bases and J 4 bases; bases outside gene matches: 10. The germline V gene encodes CDR1 LNHDA and CDR2 SQIVND (reference sequence). The CDR3 extends over 16 amino acids. Written as DNA, the CDR3 is TGTGCCAGTAATTCGTTCCGGGACAGGGCCACCGGGGAGCTGTTTTTT. It specifies CASNSFRDRATGELFF.

This rearrangement joins TRBV2 to TRBJ2-5; tentatively, D is TRBD1 or TRBD2 (5 bases each). V was clipped by 11 bases and J by 3 bases, with 13 bases between them. CDR1 is SNHLY, CDR2 FYNNEI, per germline. The CDR3 spans 12 residues. The CDR3 DNA reads as TGTGCCGGGACCGGGACGGAAGAGACCCAGTACTTC. It codes for CAGTGTEETQYF.